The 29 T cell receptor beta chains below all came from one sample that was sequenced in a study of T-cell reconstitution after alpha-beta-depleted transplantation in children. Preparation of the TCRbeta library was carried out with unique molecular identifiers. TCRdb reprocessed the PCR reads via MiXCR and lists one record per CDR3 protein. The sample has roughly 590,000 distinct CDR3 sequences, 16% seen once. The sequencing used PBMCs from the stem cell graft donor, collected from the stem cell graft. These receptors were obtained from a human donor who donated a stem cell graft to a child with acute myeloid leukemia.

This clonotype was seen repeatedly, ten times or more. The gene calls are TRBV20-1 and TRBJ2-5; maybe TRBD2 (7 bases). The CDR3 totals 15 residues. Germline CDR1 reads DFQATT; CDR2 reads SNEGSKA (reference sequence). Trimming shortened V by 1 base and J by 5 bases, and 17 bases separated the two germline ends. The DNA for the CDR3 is TGCAGTGCTAGAGGATCGGGGGGCTTCTGGGAGACCCAGTACTTC. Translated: CSARGSGGFWETQYF.

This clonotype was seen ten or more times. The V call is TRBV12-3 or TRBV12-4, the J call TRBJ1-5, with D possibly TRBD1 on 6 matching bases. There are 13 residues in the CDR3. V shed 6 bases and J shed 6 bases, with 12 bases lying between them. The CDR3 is CASSVGTLQPQHF. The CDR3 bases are TGTGCCAGCAGCGTAGGGACACTTCAGCCCCAGCATTTT.

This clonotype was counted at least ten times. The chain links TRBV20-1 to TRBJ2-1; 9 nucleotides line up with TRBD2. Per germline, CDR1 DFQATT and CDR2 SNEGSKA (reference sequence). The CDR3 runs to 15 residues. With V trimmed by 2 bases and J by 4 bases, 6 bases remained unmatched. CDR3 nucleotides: TGCAGTGCTAGAAAGCGGGGGGACCGATACAATGAGCAGTTCTTC. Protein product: CSARKRGDRYNEQFF.

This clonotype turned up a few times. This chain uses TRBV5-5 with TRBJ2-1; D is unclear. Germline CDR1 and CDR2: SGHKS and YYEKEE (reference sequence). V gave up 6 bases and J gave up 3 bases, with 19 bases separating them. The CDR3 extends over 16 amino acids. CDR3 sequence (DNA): TGTGCCAGCAACCCTTCATCATCGTACGGCTACAATGAGCAGTTCTTC. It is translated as CASNPSSSYGYNEQFF.

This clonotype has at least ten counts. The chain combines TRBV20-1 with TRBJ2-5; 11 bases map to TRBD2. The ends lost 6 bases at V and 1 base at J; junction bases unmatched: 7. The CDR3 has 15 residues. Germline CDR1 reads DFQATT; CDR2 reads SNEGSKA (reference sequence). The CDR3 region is CSAPRLAGIQETQYF. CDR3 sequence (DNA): TGCAGTGCACCTCGACTAGCGGGAATCCAAGAGACCCAGTACTTC.

The CDR3 region is CSVVSSNTEAFF. In DNA, the CDR3 is TGCAGCGTTGTCTCCTCGAACACTGAAGCTTTCTTT. This chain connects TRBV29-1 to TRBJ1-1; D gene ambiguous. V gave up 4 bases and J gave up 1 base, with 7 bases separating them. The CDR3 sequence is 12 residues long. Germline V CDR1 and CDR2: SQVTM, ANQGSEA.

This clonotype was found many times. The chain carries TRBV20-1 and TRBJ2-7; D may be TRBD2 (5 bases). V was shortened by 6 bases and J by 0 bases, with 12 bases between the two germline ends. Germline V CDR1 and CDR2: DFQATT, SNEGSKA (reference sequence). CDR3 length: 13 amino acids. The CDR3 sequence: CSAGGQTSYEQYF. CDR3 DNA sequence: TGCAGTGCCGGAGGTCAGACCTCCTACGAGCAGTACTTC.

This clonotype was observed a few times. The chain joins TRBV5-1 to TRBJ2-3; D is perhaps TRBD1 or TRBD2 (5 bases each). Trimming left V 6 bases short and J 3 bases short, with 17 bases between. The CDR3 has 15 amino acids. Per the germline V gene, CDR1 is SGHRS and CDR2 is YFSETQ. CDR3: CASTMNRGRTDTQYF. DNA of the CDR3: TGCGCCAGCACCATGAATCGGGGACGTACAGATACGCAGTATTTT.

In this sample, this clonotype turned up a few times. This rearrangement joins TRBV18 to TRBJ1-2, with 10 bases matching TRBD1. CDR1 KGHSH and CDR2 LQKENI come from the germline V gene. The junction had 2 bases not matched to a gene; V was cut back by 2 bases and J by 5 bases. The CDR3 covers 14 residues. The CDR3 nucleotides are TGTGCCAGCTCACCAGGGACAGGGGATTATGGCTACACCTTC. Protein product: CASSPGTGDYGYTF.

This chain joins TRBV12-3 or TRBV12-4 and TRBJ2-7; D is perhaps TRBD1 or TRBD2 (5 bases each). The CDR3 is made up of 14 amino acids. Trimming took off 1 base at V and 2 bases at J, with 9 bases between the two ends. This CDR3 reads CASSLVRGPYEQYF. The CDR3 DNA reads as TGTGCCAGCAGTTTAGTTCGGGGACCCTACGAGCAGTACTTC.

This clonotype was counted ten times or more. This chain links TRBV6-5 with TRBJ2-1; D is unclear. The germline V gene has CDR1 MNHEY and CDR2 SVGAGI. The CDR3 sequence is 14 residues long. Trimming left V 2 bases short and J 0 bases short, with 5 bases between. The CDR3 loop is CASSYASSYNEQFF. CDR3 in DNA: TGTGCCAGCAGTTACGCGAGCTCCTACAATGAGCAGTTCTTC.

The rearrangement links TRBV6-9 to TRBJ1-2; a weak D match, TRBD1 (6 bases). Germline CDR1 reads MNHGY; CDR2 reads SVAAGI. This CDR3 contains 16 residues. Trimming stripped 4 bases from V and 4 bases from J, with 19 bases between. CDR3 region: CASSLPGHRSSYGYTF. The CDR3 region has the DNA TGTGCCAGCAGTTTACCGGGACACCGCTCCTCCTATGGCTACACCTTC.

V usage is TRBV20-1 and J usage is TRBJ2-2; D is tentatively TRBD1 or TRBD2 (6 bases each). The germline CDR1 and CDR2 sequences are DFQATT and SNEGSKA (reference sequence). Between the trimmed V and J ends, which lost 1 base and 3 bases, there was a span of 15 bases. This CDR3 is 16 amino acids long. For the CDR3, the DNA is TGCAGTGCTAGAGGGGGTGGGGGGCGCTACACCGGGGAGCTGTTTTTT. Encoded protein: CSARGGGGRYTGELFF.

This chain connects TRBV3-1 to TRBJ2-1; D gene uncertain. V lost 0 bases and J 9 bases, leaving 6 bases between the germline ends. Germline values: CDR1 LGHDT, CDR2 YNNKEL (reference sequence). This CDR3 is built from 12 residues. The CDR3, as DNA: TGTGCCAGCAGCCAAGACGGACGTGAGCAGTTCTTC. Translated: CASSQDGREQFF.

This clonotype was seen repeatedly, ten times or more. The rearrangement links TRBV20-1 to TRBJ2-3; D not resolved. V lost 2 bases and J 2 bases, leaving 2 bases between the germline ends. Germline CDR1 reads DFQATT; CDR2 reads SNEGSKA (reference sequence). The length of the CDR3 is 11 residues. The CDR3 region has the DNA TGCAGTGCTAGACTCACAGATACGCAGTATTTT. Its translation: CSARLTDTQYF.

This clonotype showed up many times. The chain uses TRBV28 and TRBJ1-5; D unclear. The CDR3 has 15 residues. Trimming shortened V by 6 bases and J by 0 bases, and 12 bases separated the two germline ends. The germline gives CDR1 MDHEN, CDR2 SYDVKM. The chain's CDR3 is CASSFVPYSNQPQHF. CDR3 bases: TGTGCCAGCAGCTTCGTCCCTTATAGCAATCAGCCCCAGCATTTT.

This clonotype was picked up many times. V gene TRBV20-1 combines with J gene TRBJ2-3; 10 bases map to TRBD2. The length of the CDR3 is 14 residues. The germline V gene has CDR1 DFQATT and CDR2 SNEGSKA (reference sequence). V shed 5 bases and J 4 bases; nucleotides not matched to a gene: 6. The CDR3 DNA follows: TGCAGTGCTCATGGACTAGCGGTAGCAGATACGCAGTATTTT. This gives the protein CSAHGLAVADTQYF.

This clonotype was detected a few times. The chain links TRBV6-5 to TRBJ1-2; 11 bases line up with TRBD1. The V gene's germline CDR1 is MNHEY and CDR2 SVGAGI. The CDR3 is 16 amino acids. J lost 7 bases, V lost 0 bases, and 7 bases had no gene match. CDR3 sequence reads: CASSYSGDRGGLGYTF. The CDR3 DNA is TGTGCCAGCAGTTACTCTGGGGACAGGGGGGGTCTTGGCTACACCTTC.

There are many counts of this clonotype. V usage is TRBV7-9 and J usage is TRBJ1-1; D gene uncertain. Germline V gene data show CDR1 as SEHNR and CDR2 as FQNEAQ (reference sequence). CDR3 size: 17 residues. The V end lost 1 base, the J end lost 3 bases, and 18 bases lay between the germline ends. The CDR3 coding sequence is TGTGCCAGCAGCTTAGTCTACGTCCGCAACGGGGACACTGAAGCTTTCTTT. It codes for CASSLVYVRNGDTEAFF.

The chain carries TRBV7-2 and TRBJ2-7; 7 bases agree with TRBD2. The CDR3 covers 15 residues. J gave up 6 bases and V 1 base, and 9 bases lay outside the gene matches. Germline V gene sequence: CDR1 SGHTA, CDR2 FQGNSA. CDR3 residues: CASSLESGLGVEQYF. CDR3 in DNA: TGTGCCAGCAGCTTAGAGTCCGGACTAGGGGTCGAGCAGTACTTC.

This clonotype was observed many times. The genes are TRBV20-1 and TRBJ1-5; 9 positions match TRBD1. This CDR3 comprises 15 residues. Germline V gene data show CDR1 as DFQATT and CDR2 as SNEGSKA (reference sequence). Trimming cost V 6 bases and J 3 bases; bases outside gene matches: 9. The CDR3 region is CSASSGTGFNQPQHF. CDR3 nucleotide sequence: TGCAGTGCCTCCTCCGGGACAGGGTTCAATCAGCCCCAGCATTTT.

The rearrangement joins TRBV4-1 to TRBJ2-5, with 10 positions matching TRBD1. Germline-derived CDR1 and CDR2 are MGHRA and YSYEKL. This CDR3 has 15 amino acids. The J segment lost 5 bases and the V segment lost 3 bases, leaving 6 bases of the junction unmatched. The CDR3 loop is CASSQLGTGDETQYF. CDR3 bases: TGCGCCAGCAGCCAGTTGGGGACAGGGGACGAGACCCAGTACTTC.

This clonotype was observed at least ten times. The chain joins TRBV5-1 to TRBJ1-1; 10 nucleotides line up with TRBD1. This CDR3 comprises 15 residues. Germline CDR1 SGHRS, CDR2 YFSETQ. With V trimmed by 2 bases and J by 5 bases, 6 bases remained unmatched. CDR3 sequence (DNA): TGCGCCAGCAGCTTCGGGACAGGGGTTAGGACTGAAGCTTTCTTT. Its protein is CASSFGTGVRTEAFF.

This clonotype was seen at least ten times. Here the CDR3 reads CASSPTGGPEQYV. DNA of the CDR3: TGTGCCAGCAGTCCCACCGGGGGCCCCGAGCAGTACGTC. The chain carries TRBV6-5 and TRBJ2-7; D tentatively fits TRBD1 or TRBD2 (6 bases each). CDR3 length equals 13 residues. The germline gives CDR1 MNHEY, CDR2 SVGAGI. V lost 5 bases to trimming and J lost 6 bases, with 14 bases between them.

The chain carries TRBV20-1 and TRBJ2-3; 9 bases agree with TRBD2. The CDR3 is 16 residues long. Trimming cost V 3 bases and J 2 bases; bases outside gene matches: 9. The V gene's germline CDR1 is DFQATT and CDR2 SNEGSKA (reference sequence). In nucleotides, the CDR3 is TGCAGTGCTAGGTCCCCTTTAGCGGGGGACACAGATACGCAGTATTTT. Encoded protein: CSARSPLAGDTDTQYF.

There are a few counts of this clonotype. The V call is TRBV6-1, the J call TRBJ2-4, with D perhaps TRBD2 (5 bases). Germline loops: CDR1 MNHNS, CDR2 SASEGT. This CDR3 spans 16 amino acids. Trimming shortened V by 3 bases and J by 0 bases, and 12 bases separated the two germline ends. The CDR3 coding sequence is TGTGCCAGCAGTGAGAGGGCTTCCCTAGCCAAAAACATTCAGTACTTC. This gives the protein CASSERASLAKNIQYF.

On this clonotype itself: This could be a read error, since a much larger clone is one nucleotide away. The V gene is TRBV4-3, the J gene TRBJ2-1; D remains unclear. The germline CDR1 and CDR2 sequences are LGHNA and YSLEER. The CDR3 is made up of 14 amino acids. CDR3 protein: CASSQDWSSNEQLF. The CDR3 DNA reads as TGCGCCAGCAGCCAAGATTGGAGCAGCAATGAGCAGTTATTC.

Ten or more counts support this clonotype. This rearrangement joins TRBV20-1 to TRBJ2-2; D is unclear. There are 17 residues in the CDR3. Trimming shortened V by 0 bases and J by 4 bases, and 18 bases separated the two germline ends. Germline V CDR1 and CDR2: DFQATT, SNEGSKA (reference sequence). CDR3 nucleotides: TGCAGTGCTAGAGACCCCTCTCGGCCGCCGGGCACCGGGGAGCTGTTTTTT. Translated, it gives CSARDPSRPPGTGELFF.

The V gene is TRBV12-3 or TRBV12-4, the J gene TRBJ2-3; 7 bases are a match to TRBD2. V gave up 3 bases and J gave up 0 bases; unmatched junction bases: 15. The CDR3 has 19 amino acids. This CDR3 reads CASSFTEWGRRGSTDTQYF. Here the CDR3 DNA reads TGTGCCAGCAGTTTCACAGAATGGGGCCGGCGGGGGAGCACAGATACGCAGTATTTT.